Presented here are 21 T cell receptor beta chains from one specimen sequenced in a study of blood T cells in healthy people across ages (dated by TCRdb to 2015 to 2017). Libraries were built with 5' RACE. The sequencer listed for this sample is Illumina HiSeq 2500. A second PCR of roughly 7 to 12 cycles was run with a J-beta primer mix and a sample-barcoded 5' primer. The public reads were reprocessed in TCRdb via fastp at Q25 and MiXCR, keeping in-frame beta chains. Rows matching on CDR3 protein sequence are summarized as one entry with the most common DNA and genes. Recorded for this sample are 1 million or so distinct CDR3 sequences; about 23% of them occurred a single time. Around 0.75% of the sample is held by the ten biggest clonotypes. This sample was shared with a second study, whose subject was T cells of mothers and their children.

Sequenced: blood. Every receptor here comes from a girl aged 2 to 9 in good health.

Only a few counts were recorded for this clonotype. The chain has TRBV20-1 and TRBJ2-3; a weak D match, TRBD2 (5 bases). Germline V gives CDR1 DFQATT, CDR2 SNEGSKA (reference sequence). Trimming took 6 bases from V and 2 from J, leaving 15 bases between them. This CDR3 contains 14 residues. CDR3: CSALNLADTDTQYF. For the CDR3, the DNA is TGCAGTGCCCTGAATCTAGCAGACACAGATACGCAGTATTTT.

In this sample, this clonotype turned up many times. This sequence joins TRBV12-3 or TRBV12-4 and TRBJ2-3; D is perhaps TRBD2 (5 bases). With 3 bases removed from V and 9 bases from J, the gap between germline ends came to 10 bases. The CDR3 spans 12 residues. The CDR3 DNA sequence: TGTGCCAGCAGTTTTGGCGGAGGCACGCAGTATTTT. Translating it yields CASSFGGGTQYF.

This clonotype has just a few counts. The J gene is TRBJ2-7, the V gene TRBV11-2; D might be TRBD2 (7 bases). The CDR3 totals 14 residues. Deletions cut 4 bases from V and 4 bases from J, with 14 bases between. Germline V gene lookup returns CDR1 SGHAT and CDR2 FQNNGV. CDR3 sequence (DNA): TGTGCCAGCAGCTCCCTCAGGGGAGGGTACGAGCAGTACTTC. Translating it yields CASSSLRGGYEQYF.

This clonotype was seen a handful of times. The rearrangement joins TRBV10-3 to TRBJ1-1; D is undetermined. Germline lookup yields CDR1 ENHRY and CDR2 SYGVKD. This CDR3 contains 13 residues. V was trimmed by 6 bases and J by 1 base, leaving 9 bases between them. CDR3 amino acids: CAIRQPENTEAFF. CDR3 in DNA: TGTGCCATCAGACAACCAGAGAACACTGAAGCTTTCTTT.

The chain uses TRBV7-8 and TRBJ2-7, with 7 bases aligning to TRBD1. The germline V gene has CDR1 SGHVS and CDR2 FQNEAQ. This CDR3 is built from 15 residues. V trimming: 4 bases; J trimming: 0 bases; junction bases outside the gene matches: 6. CDR3 sequence (DNA): TGTGCCAGCAGCTACGACCAGGGGGTCTCCTACGAGCAGTACTTC. This translates into CASSYDQGVSYEQYF.

The table lists this clonotype with a few counts. This chain joins TRBV5-1 and TRBJ1-2; TRBD1 might be the D (6 bases). The germline gives CDR1 SGHRS, CDR2 YFSETQ. This CDR3 has 16 residues. V was trimmed by 4 bases and J by 6 bases, leaving 22 bases between them. For the CDR3, the DNA is TGCGCCAGCAGCCTGGTAACCGTGGACAGCTCTGATGGCTACACCTTC. It codes for CASSLVTVDSSDGYTF.

V and J are TRBV4-1 and TRBJ2-5; D possibly corresponds to TRBD2 (5 bases). The DNA end lines up better with TRBJ2-7; the J call may be wrong. The germline V gene has CDR1 MGHRA and CDR2 YSYEKL. The CDR3 totals 14 residues. CDR3 sequence (DNA): TGCGCCAGCAGCCCAATAGGACTGTCCTACGAGCAGTACTTC. Protein product: CASSPIGLSYEQYF.

This clonotype was found a few times. The chain uses TRBV11-2 and TRBJ1-1; D gene uncertain. The germline gives CDR1 SGHAT, CDR2 FQNNGV. The CDR3 length is 16 residues. V shed 5 bases and J shed 7 bases, with 23 bases lying between them. The CDR3 DNA sequence: TGTGCCAGCAGCCCAGATTTAGGAGGGCTGATTGATGAAGCTTTCTTT. This codes for CASSPDLGGLIDEAFF.

The chain combines TRBV6-5 with TRBJ2-5; TRBD1 aligns across 7 bases. The end of the DNA aligns better with TRBJ2-7, so the J call may be wrong. Germline CDR1 reads MNHEY; CDR2 reads SVGAGI. The CDR3 loop spans 15 amino acids. CDR3 nucleotide sequence: TGTGCCAGCAGCCGCCTAGGGGGCAGGGCCGGCGAGCAGTACTTC. Protein product: CASSRLGGRAGEQYF.

The genes are TRBV15 and TRBJ2-5; 11 bases are shared with TRBD1. The DNA end lines up better with TRBJ2-7; the J call may be wrong. CDR3 length: 17 amino acids. Germline V gene sequence: CDR1 LNHNV, CDR2 YYDKDF (reference sequence). The DNA of the CDR3 is TGTGCCACCAGCAGAGAGGGGTTGGGACAGGGGGAGGACGAGCAGTACTTC. Amino acid sequence: CATSREGLGQGEDEQYF.

The genes are TRBV29-1 and TRBJ1-2; D is unresolved. The CDR3 extends over 11 amino acids. Germline V gene data show CDR1 as SQVTM and CDR2 as ANQGSEA. The V gene lost 6 bases and the J gene lost 3 bases, with 8 bases spanning the gap. The CDR3 sequence is CSVYGDYGYTF. Here the CDR3 DNA reads TGCAGCGTCTACGGAGACTATGGCTACACCTTC.

This clonotype was observed a handful of times. V usage is TRBV27 and J usage is TRBJ2-7, with D perhaps matching TRBD1 (5 bases). Germline lookup yields CDR1 MNHEY and CDR2 SMNVEV (reference sequence). The CDR3 totals 11 residues. Trimming took off 8 bases at V and 9 bases at J, with 14 bases between the two ends. In DNA form, the CDR3 reads TGTGCCAGCGGGTACAGGTCTGGGCAGTACTTC. Its protein product is CASGYRSGQYF.

V is TRBV6-5 and J is TRBJ1-2; D is undetermined. The CDR3 is 11 amino acids. Trimming took 6 bases from V and 4 from J, leaving 6 bases between them. Per the germline V gene, CDR1 is MNHEY and CDR2 is SVGAGI. This chain's CDR3 is CASRDLYGYTF. CDR3 bases: TGTGCCAGCAGGGACCTCTATGGCTACACCTTC.

The rearrangement joins TRBV7-2 to TRBJ2-5; D might be TRBD2 (7 bases). The germline V gene encodes CDR1 SGHTA and CDR2 FQGNSA. V was pared by 6 bases and J by 2 bases, with 16 bases between. CDR3 size: 15 residues. The CDR3 loop is CASRSWGGVQETQYF. The CDR3 nucleotides read TGTGCCAGCAGGTCATGGGGGGGCGTACAAGAGACCCAGTACTTC.

The V and J genes are TRBV7-9 and TRBJ2-1; 8 bases line up with TRBD1. Germline CDR1 is SEHNR and CDR2 is FQNEAQ (reference sequence). V lost 5 bases to trimming and J lost 0 bases; unmatched junction nucleotides: 9. The CDR3 is made up of 17 amino acids. This CDR3 is CASSPLSDRASYNEQFF. The CDR3 bases are TGTGCCAGCAGCCCTCTATCGGACAGGGCCTCCTACAATGAGCAGTTCTTC.

This clonotype showed up just a few times. This chain connects TRBV25-1 to TRBJ2-1; TRBD1 aligns across 9 bases. The trim removed 5 bases at V and 5 bases at J, leaving 1 base unmatched. Germline CDR1 and CDR2: MGHDK and SYGVNS. This CDR3 has 13 amino acids. The CDR3 reads CASSRQGDNEQFF. CDR3 coding DNA: TGTGCCAGCAGTCGACAGGGGGACAATGAGCAGTTCTTC.

The chain is built from TRBV12-3 or TRBV12-4 and TRBJ1-1, with D possibly matching TRBD1 (5 bases). The CDR3 loop spans 14 amino acids. V shed 3 bases and J shed 3 bases, with 11 bases lying between them. The CDR3 bases are TGTGCCAGCAGTTTGGGGGTCAAGGACACTGAAGCTTTCTTT. Translation gives CASSLGVKDTEAFF.

This clonotype was counted a single time. The chain joins TRBV6-5 to TRBJ1-1; D unresolved. There are 14 residues in the CDR3. Trimming removed 6 bases from V and 1 base from J, with 12 bases in between. Looked up from germline, CDR1 is MNHEY and CDR2 is SVGAGI. CDR3 loop: CASSLFGKNTEAFF. The CDR3 DNA reads as TGTGCCAGCAGCCTCTTTGGAAAGAACACTGAAGCTTTCTTT.

This chain connects TRBV10-3 to TRBJ2-7; 7 positions agree with TRBD1. The ends lost 4 bases at V and 7 bases at J; junction bases unmatched: 13. This CDR3 has 15 residues. The germline V gene encodes CDR1 ENHRY and CDR2 SYGVKD. The CDR3 loop reads CAISVRGTESDEQYF. The CDR3 nucleotides read TGTGCCATCAGTGTTAGGGGGACAGAGTCCGATGAGCAGTACTTC.

This clonotype came up many times. The chain combines TRBV7-2 with TRBJ2-7; unclear D gene. There are 15 residues in the CDR3. V lost 2 bases and J lost 0, with 11 bases in between. Germline-derived CDR1 and CDR2 are SGHTA and FQGNSA. Written as DNA, the CDR3 is TGTGCCAGCAGCTTATTTAATCAGAACTCCTACGAGCAGTACTTC. This encodes CASSLFNQNSYEQYF. The full variable domain, with the rest looked up from reference TRBV7-2 and TRBJ2-7, is GAGVSQSPSNKVTEKGKDVELRCDPISGHTALYWYRQSLGQGLEFLIYFQGNSAPDKSGLPSDRFSAERTGGSVSTLTIQRTQQEDSAVYLCASSLFNQNSYEQYFGPGTRLTVT.

This clonotype appeared a few times. This rearrangement joins TRBV12-3 or TRBV12-4 to TRBJ2-3; perhaps TRBD2 as D (6 bases). The V and J ends lost 7 bases and 6 bases respectively, with 20 bases between them. The CDR3 extends over 15 amino acids. The CDR3 here is CASKRDSITPDTQYF. CDR3 coding DNA: TGTGCCAGCAAACGGGACTCAATAACCCCCGATACGCAGTATTTT.